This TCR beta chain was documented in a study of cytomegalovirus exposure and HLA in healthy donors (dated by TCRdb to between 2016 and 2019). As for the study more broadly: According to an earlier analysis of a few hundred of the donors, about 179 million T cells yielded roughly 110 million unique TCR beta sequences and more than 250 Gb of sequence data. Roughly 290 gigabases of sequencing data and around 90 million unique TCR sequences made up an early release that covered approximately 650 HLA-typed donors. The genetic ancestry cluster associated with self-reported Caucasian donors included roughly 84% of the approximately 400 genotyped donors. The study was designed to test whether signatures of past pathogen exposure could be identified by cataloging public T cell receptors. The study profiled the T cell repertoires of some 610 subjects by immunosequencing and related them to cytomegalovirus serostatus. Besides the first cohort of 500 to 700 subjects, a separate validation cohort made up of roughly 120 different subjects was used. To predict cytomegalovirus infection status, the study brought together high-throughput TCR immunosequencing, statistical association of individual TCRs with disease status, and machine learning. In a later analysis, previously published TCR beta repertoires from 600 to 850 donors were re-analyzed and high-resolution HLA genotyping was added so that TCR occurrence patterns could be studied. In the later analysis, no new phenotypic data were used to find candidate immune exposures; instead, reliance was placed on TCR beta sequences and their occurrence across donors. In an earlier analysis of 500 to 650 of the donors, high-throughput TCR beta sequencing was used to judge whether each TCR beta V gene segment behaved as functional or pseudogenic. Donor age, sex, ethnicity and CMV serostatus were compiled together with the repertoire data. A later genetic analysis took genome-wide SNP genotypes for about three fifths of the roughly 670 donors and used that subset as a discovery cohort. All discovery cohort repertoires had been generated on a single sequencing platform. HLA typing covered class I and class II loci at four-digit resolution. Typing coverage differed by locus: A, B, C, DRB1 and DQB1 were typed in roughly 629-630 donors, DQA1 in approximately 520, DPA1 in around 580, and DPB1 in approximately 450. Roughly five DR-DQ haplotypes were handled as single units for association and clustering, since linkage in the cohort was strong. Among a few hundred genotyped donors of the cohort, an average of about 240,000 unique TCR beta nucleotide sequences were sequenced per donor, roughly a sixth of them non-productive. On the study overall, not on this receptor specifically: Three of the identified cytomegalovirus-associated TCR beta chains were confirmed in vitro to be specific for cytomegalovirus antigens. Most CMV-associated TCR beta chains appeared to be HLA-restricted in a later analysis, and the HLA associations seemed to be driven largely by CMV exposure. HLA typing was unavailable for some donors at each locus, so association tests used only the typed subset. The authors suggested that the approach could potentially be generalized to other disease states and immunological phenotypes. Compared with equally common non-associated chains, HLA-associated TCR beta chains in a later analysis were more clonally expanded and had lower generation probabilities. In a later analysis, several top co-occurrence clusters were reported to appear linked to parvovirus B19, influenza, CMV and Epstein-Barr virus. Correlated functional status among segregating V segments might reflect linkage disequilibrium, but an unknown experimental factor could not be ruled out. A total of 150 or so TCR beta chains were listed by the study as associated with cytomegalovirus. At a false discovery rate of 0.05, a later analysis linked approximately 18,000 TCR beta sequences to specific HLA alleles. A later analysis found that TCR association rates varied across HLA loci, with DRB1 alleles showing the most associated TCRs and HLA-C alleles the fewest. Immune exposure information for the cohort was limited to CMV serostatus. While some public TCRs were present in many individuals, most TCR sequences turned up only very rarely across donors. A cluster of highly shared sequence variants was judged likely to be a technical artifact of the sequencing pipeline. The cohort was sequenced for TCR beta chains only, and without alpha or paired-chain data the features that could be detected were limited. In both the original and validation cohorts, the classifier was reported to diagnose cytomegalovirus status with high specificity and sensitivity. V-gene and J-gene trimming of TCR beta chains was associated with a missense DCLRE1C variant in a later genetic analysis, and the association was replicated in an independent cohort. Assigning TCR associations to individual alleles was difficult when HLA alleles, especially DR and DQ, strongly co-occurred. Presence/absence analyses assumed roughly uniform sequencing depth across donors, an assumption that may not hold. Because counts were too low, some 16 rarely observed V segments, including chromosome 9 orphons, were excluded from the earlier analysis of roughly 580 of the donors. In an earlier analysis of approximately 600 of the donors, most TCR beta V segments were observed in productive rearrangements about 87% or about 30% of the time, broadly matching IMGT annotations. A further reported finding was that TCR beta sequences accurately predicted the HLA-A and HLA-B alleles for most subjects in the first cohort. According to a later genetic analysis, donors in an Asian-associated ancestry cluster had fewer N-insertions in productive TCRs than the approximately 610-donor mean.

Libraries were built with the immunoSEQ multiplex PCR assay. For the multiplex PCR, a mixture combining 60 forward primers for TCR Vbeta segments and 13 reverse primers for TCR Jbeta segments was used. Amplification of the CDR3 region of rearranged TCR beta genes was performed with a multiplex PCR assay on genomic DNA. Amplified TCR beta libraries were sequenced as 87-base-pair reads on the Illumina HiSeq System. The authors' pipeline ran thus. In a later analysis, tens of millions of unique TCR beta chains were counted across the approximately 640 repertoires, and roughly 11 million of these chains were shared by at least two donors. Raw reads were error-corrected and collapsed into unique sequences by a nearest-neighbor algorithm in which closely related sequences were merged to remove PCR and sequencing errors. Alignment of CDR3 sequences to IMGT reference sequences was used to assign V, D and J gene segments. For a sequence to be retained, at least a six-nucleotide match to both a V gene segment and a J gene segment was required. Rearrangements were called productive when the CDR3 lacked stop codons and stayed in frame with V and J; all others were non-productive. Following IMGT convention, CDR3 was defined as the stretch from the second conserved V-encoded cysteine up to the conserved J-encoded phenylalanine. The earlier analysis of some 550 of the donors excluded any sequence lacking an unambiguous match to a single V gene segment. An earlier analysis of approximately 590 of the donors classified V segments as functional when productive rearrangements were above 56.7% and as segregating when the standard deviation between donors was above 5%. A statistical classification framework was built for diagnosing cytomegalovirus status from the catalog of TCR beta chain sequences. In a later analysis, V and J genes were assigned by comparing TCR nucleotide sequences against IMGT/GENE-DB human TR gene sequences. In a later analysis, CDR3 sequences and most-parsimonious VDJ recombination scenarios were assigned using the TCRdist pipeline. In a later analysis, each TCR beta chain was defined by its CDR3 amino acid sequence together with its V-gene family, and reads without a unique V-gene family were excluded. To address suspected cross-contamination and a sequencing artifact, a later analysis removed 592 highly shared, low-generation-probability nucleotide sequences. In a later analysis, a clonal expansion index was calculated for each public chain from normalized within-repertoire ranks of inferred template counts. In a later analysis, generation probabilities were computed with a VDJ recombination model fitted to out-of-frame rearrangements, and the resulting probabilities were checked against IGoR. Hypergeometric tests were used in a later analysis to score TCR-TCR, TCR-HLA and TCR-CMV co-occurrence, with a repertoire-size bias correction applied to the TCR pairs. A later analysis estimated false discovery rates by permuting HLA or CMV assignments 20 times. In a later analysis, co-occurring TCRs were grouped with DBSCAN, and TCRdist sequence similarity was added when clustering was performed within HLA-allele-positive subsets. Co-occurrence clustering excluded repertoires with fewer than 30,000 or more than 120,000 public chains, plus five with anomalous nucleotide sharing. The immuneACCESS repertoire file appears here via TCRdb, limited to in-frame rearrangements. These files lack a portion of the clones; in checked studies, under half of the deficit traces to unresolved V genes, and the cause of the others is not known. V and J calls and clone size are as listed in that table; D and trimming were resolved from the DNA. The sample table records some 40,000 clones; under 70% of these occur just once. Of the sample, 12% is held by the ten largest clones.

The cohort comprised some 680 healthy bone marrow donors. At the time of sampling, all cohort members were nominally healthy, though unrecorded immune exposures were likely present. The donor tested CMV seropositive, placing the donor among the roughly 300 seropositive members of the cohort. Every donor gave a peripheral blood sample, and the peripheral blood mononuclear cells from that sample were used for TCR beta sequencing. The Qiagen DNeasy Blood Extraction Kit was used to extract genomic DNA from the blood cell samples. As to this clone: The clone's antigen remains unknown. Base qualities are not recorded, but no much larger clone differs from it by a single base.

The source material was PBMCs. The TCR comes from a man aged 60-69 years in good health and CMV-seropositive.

The nucleotides read TGTGCCAGCAGTGACTCGAATTCGGGAGGGCACAATGAGCAGTTCTTC. Protein translation: CASSDSNSGGHNEQFF. The chain was built from TRBV6-4 and TRBJ2-1; 8 of the junction bases match TRBD2. Counted from cysteine to phenylalanine, this CDR3 has 16 amino acids. Here the CDR3 DNA is all that survives: 48 bases in frame from base 1. Sequences MRHNA (CDR1) and SNTAGT (CDR2) are obtained from the germline V gene. Trimming accounts for 0 bases at V and 5 bases at J, while the number of junction bases matched to no gene is 6.